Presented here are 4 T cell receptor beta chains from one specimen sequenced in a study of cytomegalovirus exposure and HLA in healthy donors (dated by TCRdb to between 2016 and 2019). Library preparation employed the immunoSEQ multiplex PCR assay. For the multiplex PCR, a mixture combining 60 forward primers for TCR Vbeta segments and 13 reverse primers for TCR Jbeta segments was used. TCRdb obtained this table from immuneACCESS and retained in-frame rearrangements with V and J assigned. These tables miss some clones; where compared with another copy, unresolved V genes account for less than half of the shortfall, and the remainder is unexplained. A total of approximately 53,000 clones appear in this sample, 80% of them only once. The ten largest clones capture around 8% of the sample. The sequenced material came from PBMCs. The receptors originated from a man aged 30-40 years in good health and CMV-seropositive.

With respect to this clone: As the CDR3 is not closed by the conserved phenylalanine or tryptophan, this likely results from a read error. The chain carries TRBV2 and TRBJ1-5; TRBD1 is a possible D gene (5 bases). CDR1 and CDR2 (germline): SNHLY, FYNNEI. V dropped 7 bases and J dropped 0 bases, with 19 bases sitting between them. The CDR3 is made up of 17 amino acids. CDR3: CASTQGTKWNSNQPQHL. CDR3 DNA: TGTGCCAGCACCCAGGGAACTAAGTGGAATAGCAATCAGCCCCAGCATCTT.

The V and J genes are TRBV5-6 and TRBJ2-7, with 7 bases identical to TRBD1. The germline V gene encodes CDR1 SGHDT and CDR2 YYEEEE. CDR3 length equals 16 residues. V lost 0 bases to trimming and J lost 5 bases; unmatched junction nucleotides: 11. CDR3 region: CASSLGVQGIANEQYF. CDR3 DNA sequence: TGTGCCAGCAGCTTGGGGGTACAGGGGATAGCCAACGAGCAGTACTTC.

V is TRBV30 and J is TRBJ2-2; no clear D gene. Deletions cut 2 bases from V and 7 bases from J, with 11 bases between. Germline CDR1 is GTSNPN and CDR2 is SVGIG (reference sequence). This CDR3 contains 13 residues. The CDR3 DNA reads TGTGCCTGGAGTACCTGGGCTGTCGGGGAGCTGTTTTTT. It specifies CAWSTWAVGELFF. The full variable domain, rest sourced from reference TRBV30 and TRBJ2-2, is SQTIHQWPATLVQPVGSPLSLECTVEGTSNPNLYWYRQAAGRGLQLLFYSVGIGQISSEVPQNLSASRPQDRQFILSSKKLLLSDSGFYLCAWSTWAVGELFFGEGSRLTVL.

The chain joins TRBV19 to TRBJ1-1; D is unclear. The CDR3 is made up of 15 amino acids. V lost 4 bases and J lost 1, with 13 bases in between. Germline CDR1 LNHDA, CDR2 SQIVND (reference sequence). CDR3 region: CASSKSRGTNTEAFF. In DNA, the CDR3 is TGTGCCAGTAGTAAGTCACGGGGAACGAACACTGAAGCTTTCTTT.